Listed below are T cell receptor beta chains from one sample, sequenced in a study of blood T cell repertoires in COVID-19. TCRdb keeps only in-frame clones here, not all; method: immunoSEQ multiplex PCR. Altogether about 54,000 clones are present, approximately 87% being singletons, with the ten largest covering more than 4.5%. The sequencing input was peripheral blood. All receptors derive from a man aged 35 to 55 with active COVID-19. The CDR3 runs from the conserved cysteine through the conserved F or W. A D gene is named only where the DNA matches it firmly. Where a row states a size, it is once, few, many or the class of an expanded clone; other rows omit it.

TRBV5-1	NA	TRBD1	TRBJ2-1	CASSLAGTGASYNEQFF	TGCGCCAGCAGCTTGGCAGGGACAGGGGCTTCCTACAATGAGCAGTTCTTC
TRBV19	NA	NA	TRBJ2-7	CASSPNTESYEQYF	TGTGCCAGTAGCCCAAATACGGAGTCCTACGAGCAGTACTTC
TRBV18	NA	TRBD1	TRBJ2-5	CASSPQGFAGGKQETQYF	TGTGCCAGCTCACCACAGGGTTTCGCAGGGGGCAAGCAAGAGACCCAGTACTTC
TRBV18	NA	TRBD1	TRBJ1-2	CASSSGQGGYTF	TGTGCCAGCTCAAGTGGACAGGGGGGCTACACCTTC
TRBV3-1/TRBV3-2	NA	TRBD1	TRBJ2-4	CASSQDSGQWNIQYF	TGTGCCAGCAGCCAAGATTCGGGACAGTGGAACATTCAGTACTTC
TRBV3-1/TRBV3-2	few	TRBD2	TRBJ2-1	CASSQAKLAGDNEQFF	TGTGCCAGCAGCCAAGCAAAACTAGCGGGAGACAATGAGCAGTTCTTC
TRBV28	once	TRBD1	TRBJ2-6	CASRAGGNGANVLTF	TGTGCCAGCAGGGCAGGGGGTAATGGGGCCAACGTCCTGACTTTC
TRBV4-2	NA	TRBD1	TRBJ1-1	CASSPDGQVNTEAFF	TGTGCCAGCAGCCCAGATGGACAGGTGAACACTGAAGCTTTCTTT
TRBV5-4	NA	TRBD2	TRBJ2-5	CASRGGTSGSKETQYF	TGTGCCAGCAGGGGGGGGACTAGCGGGAGTAAAGAGACCCAGTACTTC
TRBV2	NA	TRBD1	TRBJ1-2	CARSLTGGRGYTF	TGTGCCAGAAGTCTTACAGGGGGCAGAGGCTACACCTTC
TRBV19	NA	TRBD1	TRBJ1-2	CASSPKKGGFGYTF	TGTGCCAGTAGTCCAAAGAAAGGGGGCTTTGGCTACACCTTC
TRBV28	NA	NA	TRBJ2-7	CASSLPRGVGQYF	TGTGCCAGCAGTTTACCCCGGGGAGTGGGGCAGTACTTC
TRBV5-1	NA	TRBD2	TRBJ2-3	CASSASLAGGADTQYF	TGCGCCAGCAGCGCTTCATTAGCGGGAGGGGCAGATACGCAGTATTTT
TRBV7-2	NA	TRBD2	TRBJ2-1	CASSLTPAAGGVYNEQFF	TGTGCCAGCAGCCTAACCCCCGCAGCGGGAGGGGTCTACAATGAGCAGTTCTTC
TRBV19	NA	TRBD1	TRBJ2-1	CASSSAQTGAYNEQFF	TGTGCCAGTAGTTCCGCCCAGACAGGGGCCTACAATGAGCAGTTCTTC
TRBV19	NA	TRBD1	TRBJ2-3	CASSVGQEIRTQYF	TGTGCCAGTAGTGTGGGACAGGAGATACGTACGCAGTATTTT
TRBV4-1	NA	NA	TRBJ2-3	CASSQDPLSGNTQYF	TGCGCCAGCAGCCAGGACCCACTTAGCGGCAATACGCAGTATTTT
TRBV5-4	NA	NA	TRBJ2-1	CASSLDRTINEQFF	TGTGCCAGCAGCTTGGACAGGACTATTAATGAGCAGTTCTTC
TRBV30	NA	NA	TRBJ2-5	CAWSSGAGLQETQYF	TGTGCCTGGAGTTCCGGGGCGGGATTACAAGAGACCCAGTACTTC
TRBV30	NA	NA	TRBJ1-5	CAWSVGGRQPQHF	TGTGCCTGGAGTGTAGGAGGAAGGCAGCCCCAGCATTTT
TRBV19	few	NA	TRBJ2-7	CASSMMAGRYEQYF	TGTGCCAGTAGTATGATGGCGGGGAGGTACGAGCAGTACTTC
TRBV6-6	NA	NA	TRBJ1-3	CATPDSSGNTIYF	TGTGCCACCCCGGACAGCTCTGGAAACACCATATATTTT
TRBV13	NA	NA	TRBJ2-7	CASSSLGGINEQYF	TGTGCCAGCAGCTCCTTAGGGGGTATAAACGAGCAGTACTTC
TRBV11-2	NA	NA	TRBJ1-1	CASSLFAGIEAFF	TGTGCCAGCAGCTTATTTGCAGGCATAGAAGCTTTCTTT
TRBV5-1	NA	TRBD1	TRBJ2-1	CASSETGPSTYNEQFF	TGCGCCAGCAGCGAGACAGGGCCCAGTACCTACAATGAGCAGTTCTTC
TRBV10-1	NA	TRBD2	TRBJ2-1	CASSPQELAVYNEQFF	TGCGCCAGCAGCCCCCAGGAACTAGCGGTCTACAATGAGCAGTTCTTC
TRBV18	NA	NA	TRBJ2-7	CASSPALAAYEQYF	TGTGCCAGCTCACCTGCCTTAGCGGCTTACGAGCAGTACTTC
TRBV18	NA	NA	TRBJ1-1	CASSPLRDTEAFF	TGTGCCAGCTCACCCCTCAGGGACACTGAAGCTTTCTTT
TRBV5-1	NA	NA	TRBJ2-1	CASSLEGADSYNEQFF	TGCGCCAGCAGCTTGGAAGGAGCGGATTCCTACAATGAGCAGTTCTTC
TRBV3-1/TRBV3-2	NA	TRBD1	TRBJ1-3	CASSRDRAGNTIYF	TGTGCCAGCAGCCGAGACAGGGCTGGAAACACCATATATTTT
TRBV11-2	NA	NA	TRBJ1-1	CASSNRGVTEAFF	TGTGCCAGCAGCAATAGGGGCGTCACTGAAGCTTTCTTT
TRBV27	NA	TRBD1	TRBJ1-2	CASSLDRGFGYTF	TGTGCCAGCAGCCTCGACAGGGGGTTTGGCTACACCTTC
TRBV4-1	few	NA	TRBJ1-5	CASSPNRVGQPQHF	TGCGCCAGCAGCCCCAACAGGGTGGGTCAGCCCCAGCATTTT
TRBV4-1	NA	NA	TRBJ2-5	CASSDGETQYF	TGCGCCAGCAGCGACGGGGAGACCCAGTACTTC
TRBV5-6	NA	NA	TRBJ1-2	CASSLLTGTYYGYTF	TGTGCCAGCAGCTTGCTAACAGGGACGTACTATGGCTACACCTTC
TRBV11-2	NA	NA	TRBJ2-7	CASSLPGTYREQYF	TGTGCCAGCAGTCTACCCGGGACATACAGGGAGCAGTACTTC
TRBV2	NA	TRBD1	TRBJ2-1	CASPVEGQEINEQFF	TGTGCCAGCCCCGTCGAGGGACAGGAGATCAATGAGCAGTTCTTC
TRBV10-3	NA	TRBD2	TRBJ2-7	CAISITSGRAYEQYF	TGTGCCATCAGTATTACTAGCGGGAGGGCCTACGAGCAGTACTTC
TRBV28	NA	NA	TRBJ1-6	CASRRDGSSPLHF	TGTGCCAGCAGGCGGGACGGTAGTTCACCCCTCCACTTT
TRBV18	NA	NA	TRBJ2-7	CASSPGGRSYEQYF	TGTGCCAGCTCACCGGGGGGACGGTCCTACGAGCAGTACTTC
TRBV28	few	TRBD1	TRBJ2-6	CASSKRTGPSGANVLTF	TGTGCCAGCAGCAAAAGGACAGGTCCCTCTGGGGCCAACGTCCTGACTTTC
TRBV5-4	NA	TRBD2	TRBJ2-1	CASSPRTSGDNEQFF	TGTGCCAGCAGCCCCAGGACTAGCGGTGACAATGAGCAGTTCTTC
TRBV23-1	once	TRBD1	TRBJ1-6	CASRTGADSPLHF	TGCGCCAGCAGGACAGGGGCCGATTCACCCCTCCACTTT
TRBV5-1	NA	TRBD1	TRBJ1-1	CASSPGDRGNTEAFF	TGCGCCAGCAGCCCAGGGGACAGGGGAAACACTGAAGCTTTCTTT